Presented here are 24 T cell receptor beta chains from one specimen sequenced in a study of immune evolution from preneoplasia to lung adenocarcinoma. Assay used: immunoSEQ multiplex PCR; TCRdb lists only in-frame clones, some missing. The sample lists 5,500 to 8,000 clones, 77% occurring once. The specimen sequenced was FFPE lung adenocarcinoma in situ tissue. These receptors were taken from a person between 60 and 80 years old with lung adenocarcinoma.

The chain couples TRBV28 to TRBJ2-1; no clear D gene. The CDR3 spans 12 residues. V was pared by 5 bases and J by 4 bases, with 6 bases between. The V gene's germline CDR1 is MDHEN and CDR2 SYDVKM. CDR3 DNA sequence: TGTGCCAGCAGTGGTTCATACAATGAGCAGTTCTTC. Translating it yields CASSGSYNEQFF.

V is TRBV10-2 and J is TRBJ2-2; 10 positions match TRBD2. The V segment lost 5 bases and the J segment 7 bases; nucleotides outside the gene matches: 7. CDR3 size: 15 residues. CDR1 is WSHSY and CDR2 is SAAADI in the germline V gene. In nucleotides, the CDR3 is TGCGCCAGCAGTAGAAGCGGGGGGGCAGGCGGGGAGCTGTTTTTT. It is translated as CASSRSGGAGGELFF.

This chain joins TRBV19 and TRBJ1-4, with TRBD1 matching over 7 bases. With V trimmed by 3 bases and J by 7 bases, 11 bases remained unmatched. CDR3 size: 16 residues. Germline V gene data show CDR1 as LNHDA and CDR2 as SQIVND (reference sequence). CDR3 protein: CASSIRQGQNIEKLFF. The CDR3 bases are TGTGCCAGTAGTATCCGACAGGGCCAGAATATTGAAAAACTGTTTTTT.

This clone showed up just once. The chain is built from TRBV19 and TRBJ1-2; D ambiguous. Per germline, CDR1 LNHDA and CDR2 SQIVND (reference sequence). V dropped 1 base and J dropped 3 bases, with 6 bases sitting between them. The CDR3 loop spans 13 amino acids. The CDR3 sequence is CASSIVGDYGYTF. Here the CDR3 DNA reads TGTGCCAGTAGTATAGTGGGTGACTATGGCTACACCTTC.

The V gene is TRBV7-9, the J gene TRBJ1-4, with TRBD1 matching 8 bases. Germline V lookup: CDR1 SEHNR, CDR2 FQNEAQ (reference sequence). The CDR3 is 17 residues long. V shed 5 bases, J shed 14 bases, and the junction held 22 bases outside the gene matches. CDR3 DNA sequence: TGTGCCAGCAGCCCCGTAGGACAGGGTATAGCAATTCCGCTCCTGTTTTTT. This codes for CASSPVGQGIAIPLLFF.

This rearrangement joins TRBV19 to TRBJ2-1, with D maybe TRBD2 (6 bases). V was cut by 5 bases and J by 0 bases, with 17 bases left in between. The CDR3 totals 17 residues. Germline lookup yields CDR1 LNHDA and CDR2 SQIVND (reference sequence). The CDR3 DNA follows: TGTGCCAGTAGTGCAAAGGGACTTCCTAGCTCCTACAATGAGCAGTTCTTC. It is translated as CASSAKGLPSSYNEQFF.

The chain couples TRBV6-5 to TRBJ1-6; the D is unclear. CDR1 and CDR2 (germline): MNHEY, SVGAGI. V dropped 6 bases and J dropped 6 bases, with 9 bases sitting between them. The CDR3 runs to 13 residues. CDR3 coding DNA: TGTGCCAGCAGCCGGGCCTTTAATTCACCCCTCCACTTT. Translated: CASSRAFNSPLHF.

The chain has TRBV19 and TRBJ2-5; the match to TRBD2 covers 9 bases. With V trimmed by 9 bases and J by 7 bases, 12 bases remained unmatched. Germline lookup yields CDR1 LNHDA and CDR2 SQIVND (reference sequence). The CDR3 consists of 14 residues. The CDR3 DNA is TGTGCCAGCATCGACGGCGGGACTAGCTCGACCCAGTACTTC. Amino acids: CASIDGGTSSTQYF.

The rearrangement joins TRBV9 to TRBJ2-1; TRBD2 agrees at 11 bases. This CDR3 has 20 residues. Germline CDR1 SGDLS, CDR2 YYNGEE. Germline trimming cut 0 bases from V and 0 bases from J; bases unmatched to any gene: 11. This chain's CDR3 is CASSVAPRLAGFSSYNEQFF. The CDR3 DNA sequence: TGTGCCAGCAGCGTAGCTCCGAGACTAGCGGGGTTCAGCTCCTACAATGAGCAGTTCTTC.

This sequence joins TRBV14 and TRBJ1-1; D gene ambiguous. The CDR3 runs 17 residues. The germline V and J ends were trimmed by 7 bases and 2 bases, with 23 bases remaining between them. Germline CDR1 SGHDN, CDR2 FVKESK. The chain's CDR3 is CASTLASLRELNTEAFF. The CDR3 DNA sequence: TGTGCCAGCACCTTAGCAAGTCTCCGGGAATTAAACACTGAAGCTTTCTTT.

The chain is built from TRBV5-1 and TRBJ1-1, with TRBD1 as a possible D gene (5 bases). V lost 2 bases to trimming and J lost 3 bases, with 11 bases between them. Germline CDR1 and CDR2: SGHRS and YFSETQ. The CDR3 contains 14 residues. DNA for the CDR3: TGCGCCAGCAGCTTAGCGGGGGGTTACACTGAAGCTTTCTTT. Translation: CASSLAGGYTEAFF.

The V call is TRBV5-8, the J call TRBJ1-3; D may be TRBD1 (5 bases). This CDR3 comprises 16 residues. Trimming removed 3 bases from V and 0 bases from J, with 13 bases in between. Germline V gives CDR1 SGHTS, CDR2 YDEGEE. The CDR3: CASSSRQFNSGNTIYF. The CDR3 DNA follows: TGTGCCAGCAGCTCCCGACAGTTCAACTCTGGAAACACCATATATTTT.

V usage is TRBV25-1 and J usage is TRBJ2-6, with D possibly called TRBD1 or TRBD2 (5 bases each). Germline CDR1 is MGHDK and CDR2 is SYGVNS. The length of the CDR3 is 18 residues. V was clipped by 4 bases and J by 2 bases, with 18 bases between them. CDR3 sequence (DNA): TGTGCCAGCAGTGGAATAAGGTCTCGGGGCGCTGGGGCCAACGTCCTGACTTTC. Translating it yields CASSGIRSRGAGANVLTF.

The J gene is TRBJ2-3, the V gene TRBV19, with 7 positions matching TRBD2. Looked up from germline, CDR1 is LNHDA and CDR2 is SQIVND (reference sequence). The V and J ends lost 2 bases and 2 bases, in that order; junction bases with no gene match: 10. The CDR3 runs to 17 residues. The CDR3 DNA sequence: TGTGCCAGTAGTATATCGGGAGGCGGGGTCCTCACAGATACGCAGTATTTT. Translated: CASSISGGGVLTDTQYF.

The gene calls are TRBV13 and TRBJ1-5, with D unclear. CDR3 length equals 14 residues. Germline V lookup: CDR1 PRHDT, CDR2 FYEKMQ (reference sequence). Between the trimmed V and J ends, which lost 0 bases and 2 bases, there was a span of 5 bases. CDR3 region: CASSLGRGNQPQHF. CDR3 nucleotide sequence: TGTGCCAGCAGCTTAGGTCGGGGCAATCAGCCCCAGCATTTT.

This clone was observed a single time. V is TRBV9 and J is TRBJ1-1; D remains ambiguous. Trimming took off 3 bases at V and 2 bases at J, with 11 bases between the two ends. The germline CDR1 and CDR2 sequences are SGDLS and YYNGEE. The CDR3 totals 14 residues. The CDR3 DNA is TGTGCCAGCAGCGCCGAATACACTAACACTGAAGCTTTCTTT. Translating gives CASSAEYTNTEAFF.

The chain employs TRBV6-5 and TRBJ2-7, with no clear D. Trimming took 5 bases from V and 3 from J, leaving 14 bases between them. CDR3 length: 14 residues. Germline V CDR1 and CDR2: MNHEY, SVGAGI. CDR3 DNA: TGTGCCAGCAGTCCCCTCCCCCGGGTCTACGAGCAGTACTTC. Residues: CASSPLPRVYEQYF.

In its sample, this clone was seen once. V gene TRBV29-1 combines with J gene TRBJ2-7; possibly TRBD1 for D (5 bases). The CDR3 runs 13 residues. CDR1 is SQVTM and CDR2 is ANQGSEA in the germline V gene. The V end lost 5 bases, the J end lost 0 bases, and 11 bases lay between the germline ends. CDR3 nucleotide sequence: TGCAGCGTTAAGACAGCGTCCTCCTACGAGCAGTACTTC. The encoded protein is CSVKTASSYEQYF.

The CDR3 loop is CASSPGTAQETQYF. For the CDR3, the DNA is TGTGCCAGCAGTCCCGGGACAGCCCAAGAGACCCAGTACTTC. This chain joins TRBV6-5 and TRBJ2-5, with TRBD1 identical over 7 bases. Germline V gene sequence: CDR1 MNHEY, CDR2 SVGAGI. The V and J ends lost 5 bases and 1 base, in that order; junction bases with no gene match: 4. The CDR3 has 14 amino acids.

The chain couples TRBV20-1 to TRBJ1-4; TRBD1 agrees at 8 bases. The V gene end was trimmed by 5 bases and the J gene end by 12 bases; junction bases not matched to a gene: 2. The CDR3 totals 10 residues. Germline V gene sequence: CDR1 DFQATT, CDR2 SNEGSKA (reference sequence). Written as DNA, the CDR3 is TGCAGTGCTCAGGACAGGGAACTGTTTTTT. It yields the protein CSAQDRELFF.

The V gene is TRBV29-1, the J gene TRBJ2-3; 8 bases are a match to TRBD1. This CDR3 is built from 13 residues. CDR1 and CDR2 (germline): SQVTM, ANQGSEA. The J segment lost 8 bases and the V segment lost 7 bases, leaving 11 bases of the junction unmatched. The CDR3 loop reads CSDMTRQGSTQYF. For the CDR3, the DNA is TGCAGCGACATGACCAGACAGGGGAGTACGCAGTATTTT.

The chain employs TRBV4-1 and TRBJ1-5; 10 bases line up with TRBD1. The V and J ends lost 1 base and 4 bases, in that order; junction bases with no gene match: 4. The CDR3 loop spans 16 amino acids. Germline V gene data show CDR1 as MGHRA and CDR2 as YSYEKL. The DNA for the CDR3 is TGCGCCAGCAGCCAAGGGGACAGGGGCACTAATCAGCCCCAGCATTTT. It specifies CASSQGDRGTNQPQHF.

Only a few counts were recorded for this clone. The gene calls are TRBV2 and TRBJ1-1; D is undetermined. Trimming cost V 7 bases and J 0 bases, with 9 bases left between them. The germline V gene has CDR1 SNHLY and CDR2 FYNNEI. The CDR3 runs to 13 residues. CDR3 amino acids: CASKGPLNTEAFF. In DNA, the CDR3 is TGTGCCAGCAAAGGTCCATTGAACACTGAAGCTTTCTTT.

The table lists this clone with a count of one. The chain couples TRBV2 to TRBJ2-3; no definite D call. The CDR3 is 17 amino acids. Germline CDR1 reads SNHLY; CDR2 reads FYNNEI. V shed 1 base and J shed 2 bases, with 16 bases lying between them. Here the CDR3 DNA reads TGTGCCAGCAGTGAAGGTCAGAACCTAAGGGTCACAGATACGCAGTATTTT. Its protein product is CASSEGQNLRVTDTQYF. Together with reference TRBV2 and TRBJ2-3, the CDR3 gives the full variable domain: EPEVTQTPSHQVTQMGQEVILRCVPISNHLYFYWYRQILGQKVEFLVSFYNNEISEKSEIFDDQFSVERPDGSNFTLKIRSTKLEDSAMYFCASSEGQNLRVTDTQYFGPGTRLTVL.